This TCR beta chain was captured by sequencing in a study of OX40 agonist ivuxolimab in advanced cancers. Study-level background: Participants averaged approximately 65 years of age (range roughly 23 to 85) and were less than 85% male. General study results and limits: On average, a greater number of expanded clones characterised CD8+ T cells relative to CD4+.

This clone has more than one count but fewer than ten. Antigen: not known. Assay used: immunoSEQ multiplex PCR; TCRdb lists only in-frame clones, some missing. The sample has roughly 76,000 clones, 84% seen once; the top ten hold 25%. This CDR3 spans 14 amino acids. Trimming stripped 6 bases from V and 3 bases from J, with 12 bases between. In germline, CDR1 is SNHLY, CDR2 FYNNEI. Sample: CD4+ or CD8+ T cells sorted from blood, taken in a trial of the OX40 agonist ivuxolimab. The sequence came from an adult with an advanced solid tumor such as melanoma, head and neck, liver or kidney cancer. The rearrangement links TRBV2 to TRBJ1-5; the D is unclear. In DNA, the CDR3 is TGTGCCAGCAGCCAGGAAGGCCTCAATCAGCCCCAGCATTTT. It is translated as CASSQEGLNQPQHF. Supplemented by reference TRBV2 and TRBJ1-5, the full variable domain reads EPEVTQTPSHQVTQMGQEVILRCVPISNHLYFYWYRQILGQKVEFLVSFYNNEISEKSEIFDDQFSVERPDGSNFTLKIRSTKLEDSAMYFCASSQEGLNQPQHFGDGTRLSIL.